This T cell receptor (beta chain) was documented in a study of cytomegalovirus exposure and HLA in healthy donors. About the study: Early release data held about 92 million unique TCRs from HLA-typed donors.

The CDR3 runs to 11 residues. The germline V and J ends were trimmed by 9 bases and 3 bases, with 9 bases remaining between them. Germline-derived CDR1 and CDR2 are SEHNR and FQNEAQ (reference sequence). This PCR relied on a set of 60 Vbeta primers and 13 Jbeta primers. The protocol was immunoSEQ multiplex PCR, while the TCRdb copy is restricted to in-frame clones and leaves out a portion. The sample records about 140,000 clones, almost 85% being singletons. Broader study findings: The dataset shows that most TCR sequences were rare, while some public TCRs occurred in many donors.

With regard to this clone: Its antigen is unknown.

Sequenced: PBMCs. This receptor was obtained from a man aged 18-30 years in good health and CMV-seropositive. The genes are TRBV7-9 and TRBJ2-7; D remains ambiguous. The chain's CDR3 is CARHQIYEQYF. The CDR3 region has the DNA TGTGCCAGGCACCAGATCTACGAGCAGTACTTC.